This TCR beta chain was obtained from a study of blood T cell repertoires in COVID-19 (dated by TCRdb to about 2020). Broadly, across the study: Samples from collaborators originated in the United States, Italy and Spain and spanned both the acute and convalescent phases of COVID-19. Subjects who had been exposed to COVID-19, were actively infected with it, or had recovered from it provided the deeply sampled blood TCRbeta repertoires that made up the dataset. Samples came from the ongoing ImmuneRACE study (first 160 participants) plus 1,254 subjects from 6 global collaborators. The material from the prospective study consisted of cDNA or gDNA derived from T cells, B-cell-depleted T cells, or PBMCs. The repertoires were released in a freely available public database meant as a resource for research on the immune response to SARS-CoV-2. Where available, HLA class I and class II types were taken from metadata supplied by the sample provider and were not determined by assay-based typing. Nearly every sample came with metadata listing a de-identified subject ID, COVID-19 status, age in years and sex.

Whole blood was collected in K2EDTA tubes by collaborating institutions according to the institutions' own protocols. For TCRbeta analysis, collaborators shipped samples in one of three forms: frozen whole blood, isolated PBMCs, or DNA extracted from either of those sample types. For this clone: Which antigen it targets is not known. The sample holds no much larger clone one base away, and base qualities are not on file.

V is cut by 4 bases and J by 7 bases, and the space between the germline ends is 17 bases. The CDR3 runs 15 amino acids, cysteine and phenylalanine included. The read is trimmed to its CDR3 DNA, 45 bases read in frame from base 1. Sequences LGHDT (CDR1) and YNNKEL (CDR2) are obtained from the germline V gene (reference sequence). TCRbeta CDR3 regions were amplified from genomic DNA using the immunoSEQ Assay, a bias-controlled multiplex PCR. The authors' analysis ran thus. The number of nucleated cells in each sample was estimated from the amplification of reference gene primers within the assay. To quantify the absolute abundance of each unique TCRbeta CDR3 rearrangement, sequence reads were collapsed and filtered. For each sample, productive Simpson clonality was calculated by taking the square root of Simpson's diversity index across productive rearrangements. As stored in TCRdb, this immuneACCESS dataset retains in-frame rearrangements with V and J assigned. A fraction of the clones does not appear; measured against another copy, unresolved V genes explain less than half of the discrepancy, and the remainder lacks a known reason. The DNA gave D and trimming, while V, J and clone size come from that table. This sample holds 95,000 to 150,000 clones; about 78% were observed only once. Jointly, the top ten make up about 2.1% of the sample.

The investigation overall reported the following: The amount of clinical and demographic metadata varied by source and participant and was provided uncurated.

Sequenced material: peripheral blood. The chain employs TRBV3-1 (or the pseudogene TRBV3-2) and TRBJ2-4, and perhaps TRBD1 as D gene, on 6 matching bases. The receptor's source is a man aged 70 or older with acute or convalescent COVID-19. The CDR3 protein is CASSLAAGARNIQYF. The sequence in DNA is TGTGCCAGCAGCCTCGCCGCAGGGGCCCGGAACATTCAGTACTTC.